This TCR beta chain derives from a study of monozygotic twins with inflammatory bowel disease. The template switching step added UMIs that contained a 6-nucleotide sample barcode. From the 5' RACE reads, TCRdb lists one entry per CDR3 protein and no DNA. This sample's table has 330,000 or so distinct CDR3 sequences. As for this clonotype: Antigen specificity is unknown.

CDR1 and CDR2 (germline): MNHEY, SMNVEV (reference sequence). This CDR3 is 12 amino acids long. Study-wide findings and caveats: Lower sharing of clonotypes with other individuals was seen in IBD patients than in healthy twins. This was most marked in patients showing signs of disease activity.

The sequence was collected from a human donor with ulcerative colitis or Crohn's disease, or a healthy co-twin of an affected twin (not recorded which). This chain uses TRBV27 with TRBJ2-2. Input material: blood. CDR3 in amino acids: CASTTVAGELFF.